One T cell receptor (beta chain) is described in this entry. The antigen is unknown. This specimen belongs to a study of T cell repertoires in cytomegalovirus infection. Study findings and constraints: In two of eight donors, the top clonotype was HLA-C-restricted CMV-specific.

TCRdb passed the reads through MiXCR, listing each CDR3 protein once. Of roughly 600,000 distinct CDR3 sequences listed, around 24% were seen once; the top ten hold 8%. The CDR3 consists of 20 residues. Deletions cut 0 bases from V and 0 bases from J, with 20 bases between. Germline V gene data show CDR1 as MNHNY and CDR2 as SVGAGI (reference sequence). The TCR sequence derives from a human donor in good health (CMV status not recorded). Some clones in this sample may be carry-over from other donors' samples. This sequence joins TRBV6-6 and TRBJ2-2; tentatively, D is TRBD1 (6 bases). Material: CD8+ T cells from PBMCs. The CDR3 DNA sequence: TGTGCCAGCAGTTACTCAAGGGATCCGGGACACTCCACGAACACCGGGGAGCTGTTTTTT. Translating gives CASSYSRDPGHSTNTGELFF.